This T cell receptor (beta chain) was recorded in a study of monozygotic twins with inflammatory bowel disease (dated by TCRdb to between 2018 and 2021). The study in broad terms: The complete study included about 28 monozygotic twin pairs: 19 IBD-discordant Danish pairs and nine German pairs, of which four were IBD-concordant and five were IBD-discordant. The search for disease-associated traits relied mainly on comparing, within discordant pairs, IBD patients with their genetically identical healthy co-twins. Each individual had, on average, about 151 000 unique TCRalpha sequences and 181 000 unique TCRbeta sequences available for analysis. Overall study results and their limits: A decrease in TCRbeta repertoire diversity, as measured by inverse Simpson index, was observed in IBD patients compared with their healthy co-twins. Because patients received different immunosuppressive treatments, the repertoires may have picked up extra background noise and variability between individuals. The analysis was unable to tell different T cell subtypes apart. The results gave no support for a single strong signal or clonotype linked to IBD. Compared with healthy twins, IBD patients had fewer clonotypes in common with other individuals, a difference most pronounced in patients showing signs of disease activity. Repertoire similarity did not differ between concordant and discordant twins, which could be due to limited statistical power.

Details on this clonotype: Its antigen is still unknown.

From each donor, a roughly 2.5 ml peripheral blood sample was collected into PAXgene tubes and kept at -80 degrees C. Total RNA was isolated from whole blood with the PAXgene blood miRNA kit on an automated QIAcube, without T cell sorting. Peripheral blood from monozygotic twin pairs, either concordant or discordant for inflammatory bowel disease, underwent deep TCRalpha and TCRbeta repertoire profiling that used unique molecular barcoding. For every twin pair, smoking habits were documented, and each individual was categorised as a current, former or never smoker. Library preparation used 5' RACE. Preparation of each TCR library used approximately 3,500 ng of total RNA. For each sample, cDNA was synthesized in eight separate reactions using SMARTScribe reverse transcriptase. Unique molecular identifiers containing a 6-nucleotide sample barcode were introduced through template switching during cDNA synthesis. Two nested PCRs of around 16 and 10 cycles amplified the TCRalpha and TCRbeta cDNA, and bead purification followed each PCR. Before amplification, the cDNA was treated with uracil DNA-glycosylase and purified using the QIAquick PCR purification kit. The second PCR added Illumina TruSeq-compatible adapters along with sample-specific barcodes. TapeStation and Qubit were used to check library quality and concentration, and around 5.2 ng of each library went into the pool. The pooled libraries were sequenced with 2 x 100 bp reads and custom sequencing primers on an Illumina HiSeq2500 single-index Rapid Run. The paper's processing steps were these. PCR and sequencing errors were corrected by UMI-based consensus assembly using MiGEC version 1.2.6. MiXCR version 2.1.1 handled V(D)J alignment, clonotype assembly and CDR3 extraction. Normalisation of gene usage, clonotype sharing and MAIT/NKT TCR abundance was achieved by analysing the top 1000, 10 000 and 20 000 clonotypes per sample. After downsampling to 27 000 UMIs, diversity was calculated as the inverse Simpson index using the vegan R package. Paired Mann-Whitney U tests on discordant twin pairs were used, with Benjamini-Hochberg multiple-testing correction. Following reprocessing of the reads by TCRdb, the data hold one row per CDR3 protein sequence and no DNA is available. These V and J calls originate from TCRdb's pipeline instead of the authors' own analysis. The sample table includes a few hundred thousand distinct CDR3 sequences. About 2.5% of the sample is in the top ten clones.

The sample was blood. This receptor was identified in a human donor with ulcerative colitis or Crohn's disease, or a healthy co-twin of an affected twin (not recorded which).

The CDR3 is CASSQEVAGQVSSYEQYF. The chain is encoded by TRBV11-2 joined to TRBJ2-7; the TCRdb D gene call, TRBD1, has no DNA to confirm it. Measured from the cysteine to the phenylalanine, the CDR3 is 18 residues long. Nucleotide data are not available. From a lookup of the germline V gene, CDR1 and CDR2 are SGHAT and FQNNGV.